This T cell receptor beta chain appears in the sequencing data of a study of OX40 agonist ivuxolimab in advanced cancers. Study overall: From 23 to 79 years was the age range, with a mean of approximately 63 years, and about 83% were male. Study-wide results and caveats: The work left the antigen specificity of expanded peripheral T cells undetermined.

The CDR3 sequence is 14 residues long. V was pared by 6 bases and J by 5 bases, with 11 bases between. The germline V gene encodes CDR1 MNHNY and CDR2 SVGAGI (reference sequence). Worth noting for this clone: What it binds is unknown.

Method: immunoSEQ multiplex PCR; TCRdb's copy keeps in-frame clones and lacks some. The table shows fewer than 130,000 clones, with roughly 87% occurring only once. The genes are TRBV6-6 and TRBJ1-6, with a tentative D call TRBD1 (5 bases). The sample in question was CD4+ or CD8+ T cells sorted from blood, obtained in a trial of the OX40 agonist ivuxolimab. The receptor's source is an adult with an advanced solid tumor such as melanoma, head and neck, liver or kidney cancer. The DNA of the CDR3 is TGTGCCAGCAGGACAGAGCGGAATAATTCACCCCTCCACTTT. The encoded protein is CASRTERNNSPLHF.